This T cell receptor (beta chain) was documented in a study of CD8+ T cells in alopecia areata. The study, taken as a whole, reports: Patients showed less clear TCR sequence sharing than mice, possibly partly because of HLA diversity. Lesional scalp, especially alopecia totalis/universalis, showed higher clonality than normal scalp.

Once RNA had been extracted, it was reverse transcribed into cDNA to act as the sequencing template. TCRdb's copy holds only in-frame clones and misses some; the assay was immunoSEQ multiplex PCR. The sample carries approximately 150,000 clones, more than 75% recorded once. CD4+ and CD8+ T cells were sorted from PBMCs. For this clone: Its antigen is undetermined.

CDR3 length: 15 residues. The junction had 16 bases not matched to a gene; V was cut back by 11 bases and J by 7 bases. Germline V gene sequence: CDR1 SNHLY, CDR2 FYNNEI. The sequenced sample was CD8+ T cells sorted from blood, obtained at week 0. This TCR was sampled from a human donor with alopecia areata. This sequence joins TRBV2 and TRBJ2-1; 8 bases fit TRBD2. Here the CDR3 reads CARQSGLAGHNEQFF. CDR3 bases: TGTGCCCGACAAAGTGGGCTAGCGGGCCATAATGAGCAGTTCTTC.